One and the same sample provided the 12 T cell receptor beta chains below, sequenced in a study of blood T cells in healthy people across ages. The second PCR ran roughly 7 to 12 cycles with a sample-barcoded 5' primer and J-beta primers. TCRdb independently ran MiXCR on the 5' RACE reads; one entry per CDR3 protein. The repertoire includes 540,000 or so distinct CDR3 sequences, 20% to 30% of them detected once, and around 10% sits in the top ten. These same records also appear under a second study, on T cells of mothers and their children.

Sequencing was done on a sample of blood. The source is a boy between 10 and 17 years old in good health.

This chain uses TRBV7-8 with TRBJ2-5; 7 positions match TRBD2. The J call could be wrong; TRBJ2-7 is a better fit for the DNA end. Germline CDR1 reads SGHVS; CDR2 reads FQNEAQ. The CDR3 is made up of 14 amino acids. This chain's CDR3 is CASSSGPGGYEQYF. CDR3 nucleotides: TGTGCCAGCAGTAGCGGGCCAGGCGGCTACGAGCAGTACTTC.

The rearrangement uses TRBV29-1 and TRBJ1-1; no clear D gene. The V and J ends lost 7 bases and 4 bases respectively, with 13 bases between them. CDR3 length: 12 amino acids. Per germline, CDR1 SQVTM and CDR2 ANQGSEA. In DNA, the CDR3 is TGCAGCGCGCCGGTCCGGGGCACTGAAGCTTTCTTT. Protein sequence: CSAPVRGTEAFF.

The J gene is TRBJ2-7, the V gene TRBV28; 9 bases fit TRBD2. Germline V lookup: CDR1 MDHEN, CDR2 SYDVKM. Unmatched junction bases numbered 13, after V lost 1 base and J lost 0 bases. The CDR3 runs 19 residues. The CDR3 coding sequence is TGTGCCAGCAGTTTATTAATGCGACTAGCGGAGGGATTCTCCTACGAGCAGTACTTC. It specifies CASSLLMRLAEGFSYEQYF.

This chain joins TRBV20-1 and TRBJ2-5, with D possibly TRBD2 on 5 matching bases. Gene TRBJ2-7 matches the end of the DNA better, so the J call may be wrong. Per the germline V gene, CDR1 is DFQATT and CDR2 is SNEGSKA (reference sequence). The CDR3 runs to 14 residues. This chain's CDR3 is CSAMFWESSYEQYF. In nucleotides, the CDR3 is TGCAGTGCTATGTTTTGGGAGAGCTCCTACGAGCAGTACTTC.

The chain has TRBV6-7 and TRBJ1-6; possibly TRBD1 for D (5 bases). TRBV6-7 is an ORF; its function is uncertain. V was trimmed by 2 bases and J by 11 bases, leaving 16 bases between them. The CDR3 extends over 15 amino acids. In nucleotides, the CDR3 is TGTGCCAGCAGTTACCCCGGGATGGGGGGAGCACCCCTCCACTTT. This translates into CASSYPGMGGAPLHF.

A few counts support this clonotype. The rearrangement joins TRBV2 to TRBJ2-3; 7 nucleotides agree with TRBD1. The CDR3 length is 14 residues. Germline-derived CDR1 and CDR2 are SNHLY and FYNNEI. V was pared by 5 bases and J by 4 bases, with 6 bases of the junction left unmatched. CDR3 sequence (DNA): TGTGCCAGCAGTTCCGGGACAGAACCAGATACGCAGTATTTT. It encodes CASSSGTEPDTQYF. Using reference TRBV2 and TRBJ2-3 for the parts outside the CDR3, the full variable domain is EPEVTQTPSHQVTQMGQEVILRCVPISNHLYFYWYRQILGQKVEFLVSFYNNEISEKSEIFDDQFSVERPDGSNFTLKIRSTKLEDSAMYFCASSSGTEPDTQYFGPGTRLTVL.

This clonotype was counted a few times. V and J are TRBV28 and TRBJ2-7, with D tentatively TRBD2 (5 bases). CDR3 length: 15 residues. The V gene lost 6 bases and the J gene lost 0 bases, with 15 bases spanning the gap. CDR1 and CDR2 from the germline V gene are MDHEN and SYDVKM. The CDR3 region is CASRPGLTSSYEQYF. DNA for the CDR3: TGTGCCAGCAGGCCAGGACTGACAAGCTCCTACGAGCAGTACTTC.

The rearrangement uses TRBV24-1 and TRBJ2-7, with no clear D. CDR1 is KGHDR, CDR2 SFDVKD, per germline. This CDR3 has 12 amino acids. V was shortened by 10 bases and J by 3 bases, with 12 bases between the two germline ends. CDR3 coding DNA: TGTGCCACTCAAGGGCACTTCTACGAGCAGTACTTC. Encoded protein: CATQGHFYEQYF.

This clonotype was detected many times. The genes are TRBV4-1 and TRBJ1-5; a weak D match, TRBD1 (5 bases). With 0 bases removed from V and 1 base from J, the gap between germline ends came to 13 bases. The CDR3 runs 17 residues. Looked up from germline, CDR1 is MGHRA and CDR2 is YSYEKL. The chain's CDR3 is CASSQEDAGGSNQPQHF. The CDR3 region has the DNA TGCGCCAGCAGCCAAGAAGACGCGGGGGGGAGCAATCAGCCCCAGCATTTT.

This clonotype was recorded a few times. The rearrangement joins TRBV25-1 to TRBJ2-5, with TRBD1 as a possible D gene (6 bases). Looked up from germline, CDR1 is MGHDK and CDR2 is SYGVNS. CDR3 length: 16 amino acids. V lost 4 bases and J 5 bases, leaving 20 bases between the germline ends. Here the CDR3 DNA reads TGTGCCAGCAGTGGGGGGCTAACATTTGGGGCCGAGACCCAGTACTTC. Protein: CASSGGLTFGAETQYF.

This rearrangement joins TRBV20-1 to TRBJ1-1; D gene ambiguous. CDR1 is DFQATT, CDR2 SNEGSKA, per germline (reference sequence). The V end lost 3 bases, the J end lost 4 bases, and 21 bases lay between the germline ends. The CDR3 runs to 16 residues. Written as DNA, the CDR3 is TGCAGTGCTAGCGGGCCTCCGATCTGGGGAGGCACTGAAGCTTTCTTT. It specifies CSASGPPIWGGTEAFF.

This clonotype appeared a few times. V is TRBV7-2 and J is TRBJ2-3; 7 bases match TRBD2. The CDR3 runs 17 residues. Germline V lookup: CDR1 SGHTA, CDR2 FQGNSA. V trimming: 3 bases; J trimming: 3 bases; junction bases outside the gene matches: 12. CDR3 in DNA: TGTGCCAGCAGCTTGCTCGGGGGGTCGGGAGCAACAGATACGCAGTATTTT. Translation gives CASSLLGGSGATDTQYF.